Presented here are 22 T cell receptor beta chains from one specimen sequenced in a study of type 1 regulatory T cells. TCRdb itself ran the reads through MiXCR, one entry per CDR3 protein. The repertoire holds roughly 68,000 distinct CDR3 sequences, roughly three fifths seen once, with 7.6% in the top ten. Antigen specificity for these receptors is unknown. Sequences were obtained from cultured T cells, either the whole culture or a sorted T cell fraction (not recorded which). Noted subset: Tr1-enriched cell product generated in vitro against host alloantigens. The source is a human donor in good health.

This clonotype was picked up one time. The genes are TRBV2 and TRBJ2-2; 9 bases align to TRBD2. Germline CDR1 reads SNHLY; CDR2 reads FYNNEI. J lost 1 base, V lost 8 bases, and 5 bases had no gene match. The CDR3 has 15 residues. CDR3 loop: CASQLAGLNTGELFF. The CDR3 DNA is TGTGCCAGCCAGCTAGCGGGACTGAACACCGGGGAGCTGTTTTTT. Based on the CDR3 plus reference TRBV2 and TRBJ2-2, the full variable domain is EPEVTQTPSHQVTQMGQEVILRCVPISNHLYFYWYRQILGQKVEFLVSFYNNEISEKSEIFDDQFSVERPDGSNFTLKIRSTKLEDSAMYFCASQLAGLNTGELFFGEGSRLTVL.

J is TRBJ2-1 and V is TRBV7-9, with 7 bases that match TRBD1. The CDR3 runs 16 residues. Germline loops: CDR1 SEHNR, CDR2 FQNEAQ (reference sequence). V was pared by 6 bases and J by 4 bases, with 12 bases of the junction left unmatched. CDR3 coding DNA: TGTGCCAGCAGATCTACACAGGGGCCGACGTACAATGAGCAGTTCTTC. Amino acids: CASRSTQGPTYNEQFF. Combining the CDR3 with reference TRBV7-9 and TRBJ2-1 gives the whole variable domain DTGVSQNPRHKITKRGQNVTFRCDPISEHNRLYWYRQTLGQGPEFLTYFQNEAQLEKSRLLSDRFSAERPKGSFSTLEIQRTEQGDSAMYLCASRSTQGPTYNEQFFGPGTRLTVL.

This clonotype was observed a handful of times. This chain links TRBV27 with TRBJ1-6; a weak D match, TRBD1 (6 bases). The germline gives CDR1 MNHEY, CDR2 SMNVEV (reference sequence). The CDR3 contains 16 residues. The V end lost 6 bases, the J end lost 6 bases, and 18 bases lay between the germline ends. The CDR3 coding sequence is TGTGCCAGCAGCCAGGGGTGGGGGGTGGCTAATTCACCCCTCCACTTT. Encoded protein: CASSQGWGVANSPLHF.

The chain combines TRBV11-3 with TRBJ2-4; D tentatively fits TRBD1 or TRBD2 (5 bases each). The V end was cut by 5 bases, the J end by 7 bases, with 9 bases between. Germline V gene data show CDR1 as SGHNT and CDR2 as YENEEA. CDR3 length: 12 amino acids. The CDR3 bases are TGTGCCAGCAGCGGCCGGGACAACATTCAGTACTTC. As protein: CASSGRDNIQYF.

For this clonotype: At one of its ends the junction is not consistent with the germline gene, which may arise from a read error. The chain joins TRBV5-1 to TRBJ2-3; 9 bases fit TRBD2. This CDR3 contains 14 residues. Germline V lookup: CDR1 SGHRS, CDR2 YFSETQ. The CDR3 is CASSFTREGRTQCF. Written as DNA, the CDR3 is TGCGCCAGCAGCTTCACGCGGGAGGGCCGTACGCAGTGTTTT.

V is TRBV2 and J is TRBJ2-4; 13 positions match TRBD2. The CDR3 runs 19 residues. With 3 bases clipped from V and 1 base from J, the junction kept 9 bases outside the gene matches. The germline gives CDR1 SNHLY, CDR2 FYNNEI. The CDR3 protein is CASSDLGTSGTGAKNIQYF. Here the CDR3 DNA reads TGTGCCAGCAGTGACCTCGGGACTAGCGGGACGGGGGCCAAAAACATTCAGTACTTC.

This clonotype turned up a few times. This chain links TRBV30 with TRBJ2-3; no clear D gene. Germline CDR1 and CDR2: GTSNPN and SVGIG (reference sequence). Trimming stripped 2 bases from V and 2 bases from J, with 5 bases between. The CDR3 runs 12 residues. This CDR3 is CAWSPNTDTQYF. In nucleotides, the CDR3 is TGTGCCTGGAGTCCTAACACAGATACGCAGTATTTT.

J is TRBJ2-1 and V is TRBV6-4; D is possibly TRBD1 or TRBD2 (6 bases each). Germline V CDR1 and CDR2: MRHNA, SNTAGT. V dropped 7 bases and J dropped 10 bases, with 23 bases sitting between them. CDR3 length: 15 residues. Written as DNA, the CDR3 is TGTGCCAGCAACAATCCGGGACTGGGGGCTCGCGAGCAGTTCTTC. Protein sequence: CASNNPGLGAREQFF.

The chain employs TRBV7-2 and TRBJ1-2, with TRBD1 identical over 7 bases. CDR3 length: 15 residues. The ends lost 1 base at V and 4 bases at J; junction bases unmatched: 6. The germline gives CDR1 SGHTA, CDR2 FQGNSA. This CDR3 reads CASSLVVGGVYGYTF. Here the CDR3 DNA reads TGTGCCAGCAGCTTAGTCGTAGGGGGCGTCTATGGCTACACCTTC. Using reference TRBV7-2 and TRBJ1-2 for the parts outside the CDR3, the full variable domain is GAGVSQSPSNKVTEKGKDVELRCDPISGHTALYWYRQSLGQGLEFLIYFQGNSAPDKSGLPSDRFSAERTGGSVSTLTIQRTQQEDSAVYLCASSLVVGGVYGYTFGSGTRLTVV.

The rearrangement uses TRBV20-1 and TRBJ2-7; no reliable D call. The CDR3 loop spans 15 amino acids. Per germline, CDR1 DFQATT and CDR2 SNEGSKA (reference sequence). Trimming cost V 5 bases and J 6 bases, with 23 bases left between them. The CDR3 DNA reads TGCAGTGCTCTTCCCGATGAATGGGTAGGAATCGAGCAGTACTTC. The encoded protein is CSALPDEWVGIEQYF.

The table lists this clonotype with a count of one. The genes are TRBV20-1 and TRBJ2-7, with unresolved D. Trimming removed 1 base from V and 0 bases from J, with 10 bases in between. Germline CDR1 is DFQATT and CDR2 is SNEGSKA (reference sequence). The CDR3 covers 14 residues. The CDR3 here is CSARGAVNSYEQYF. Here the CDR3 DNA reads TGCAGTGCTAGAGGGGCGGTTAACTCCTACGAGCAGTACTTC.

This clonotype was seen more than once but under ten times. This chain uses TRBV6-5 with TRBJ2-1, with D maybe TRBD2 (5 bases). Trimming took off 5 bases at V and 6 bases at J, with 11 bases between the two ends. The CDR3 is made up of 13 amino acids. Germline V lookup: CDR1 MNHEY, CDR2 SVGAGI. DNA of the CDR3: TGTGCCAGCAGTGCCGGGATTGCCAATGAGCAGTTCTTC. Translated, it gives CASSAGIANEQFF.

V gene TRBV7-2 combines with J gene TRBJ2-7, with 9 bases fitting TRBD1. With 5 bases clipped from V and 3 bases from J, the junction kept 8 bases outside the gene matches. Germline V gene lookup returns CDR1 SGHTA and CDR2 FQGNSA. This CDR3 spans 15 amino acids. In DNA, the CDR3 is TGTGCCAGCAGCCCCTCCGGGACAGGGTACTACGAGCAGTACTTC. This codes for CASSPSGTGYYEQYF.

This clonotype was picked up a small number of times. J is TRBJ2-3 and V is TRBV2; D perhaps matches TRBD2 (6 bases). Germline V gene data show CDR1 as SNHLY and CDR2 as FYNNEI. This CDR3 contains 13 residues. Trimming pared 11 bases from V and 5 bases from J, leaving 17 bases between. The CDR3 region is CAGSGSRGDTQYF. DNA of the CDR3: TGTGCCGGTAGCGGTTCGAGGGGAGATACGCAGTATTTT.

The sample holds a few counts of this clonotype. The chain recombines TRBV19 with TRBJ2-7; tentative D call: TRBD2 (6 bases). Germline V gives CDR1 LNHDA, CDR2 SQIVND (reference sequence). The germline V and J ends were trimmed by 9 bases and 1 base, with 16 bases remaining between them. The CDR3 runs 14 residues. CDR3 DNA: TGTGCCAGCAGACTCGTCGGGGGATCCTACGAGCAGTACTTC. This encodes CASRLVGGSYEQYF.

This chain links TRBV15 with TRBJ2-5, with 9 bases fitting TRBD2. Per the germline V gene, CDR1 is LNHNV and CDR2 is YYDKDF (reference sequence). The CDR3 is 16 amino acids. The V gene end was trimmed by 0 bases and the J gene end by 1 base; junction bases not matched to a gene: 3. The CDR3 is CATSRDIAGVQETQYF. CDR3 sequence (DNA): TGTGCCACCAGCAGAGATATAGCGGGAGTCCAAGAGACCCAGTACTTC.

The rearrangement joins TRBV15 to TRBJ2-1; perhaps D is TRBD1 or TRBD2 (5 bases each). The CDR3 runs to 17 residues. Germline CDR1 is LNHNV and CDR2 is YYDKDF (reference sequence). The ends were cut back, 2 bases at V and 3 bases at J, with 17 bases in the middle. The CDR3 is CATSRRTGNRLYNEQFF. The CDR3 nucleotides are TGTGCCACCAGCAGAAGAACCGGGAACAGGCTCTACAATGAGCAGTTCTTC.

The gene calls are TRBV5-1 and TRBJ2-7, with 11 bases aligning to TRBD1. This CDR3 is 14 amino acids long. V shed 5 bases, J shed 5 bases, and the junction held 6 bases outside the gene matches. CDR1 and CDR2 from the germline V gene are SGHRS and YFSETQ. CDR3 sequence: CASSQGQGADEQYF. The CDR3, as DNA: TGCGCCAGCAGTCAAGGACAGGGGGCGGACGAGCAGTACTTC. The variable domain in full, with the rest retrieved from reference TRBV5-1 and TRBJ2-7, is KAGVTQTPRYLIKTRGQQVTLSCSPISGHRSVSWYQQTPGQGLQFLFEYFSETQRNKGNFPGRFSGRQFSNSRSEMNVSTLELGDSALYLCASSQGQGADEQYFGPGTRLTVT.

This clonotype occurred a few times. V and J are TRBV15 and TRBJ2-1; D gene uncertain. This CDR3 contains 11 residues. Germline V gene lookup returns CDR1 LNHNV and CDR2 YYDKDF (reference sequence). The V and J ends lost 6 bases and 8 bases respectively, with 8 bases between them. CDR3 loop: CATRGTDEQFF. Written as DNA, the CDR3 is TGTGCCACCAGAGGAACCGATGAGCAGTTCTTC. Full variable domain (outside the CDR3, taken from reference TRBV15 and TRBJ2-1): DAMVIQNPRYQVTQFGKPVTLSCSQTLNHNVMYWYQQKSSQAPKLLFHYYDKDFNNEADTPDNFQSRRPNTSFCFLDIRSPGLGDTAMYLCATRGTDEQFFGPGTRLTVL.

The chain links TRBV6-5 to TRBJ2-1; maybe TRBD2 (7 bases). There are 17 residues in the CDR3. V lost 3 bases to trimming and J lost 2 bases, with 17 bases between them. In germline, CDR1 is MNHEY, CDR2 SVGAGI. CDR3 bases: TGTGCCAGCAGTTATATGGGGGGGGGGGCCGCCTACAATGAGCAGTTCTTC. The encoded protein is CASSYMGGGAAYNEQFF.

This chain links TRBV20-1 with TRBJ2-2; TRBD2 aligns across 8 bases. The CDR3 is 14 amino acids. The ends lost 0 bases at V and 7 bases at J; junction bases unmatched: 4. The germline gives CDR1 DFQATT, CDR2 SNEGSKA (reference sequence). The CDR3 DNA reads as TGCAGTGCTAGAGATAGGACTAGCTTCGGGGAGCTGTTTTTT. Amino acid sequence: CSARDRTSFGELFF.

The chain recombines TRBV20-1 with TRBJ2-1; 8 bases match TRBD2. From germline, CDR1 is DFQATT and CDR2 SNEGSKA (reference sequence). This CDR3 is built from 12 residues. J lost 5 bases, V lost 6 bases, and 3 bases had no gene match. The CDR3 DNA follows: TGCAGTGCGGCACTAGCGGACAATGAGCAGTTCTTC. Translated, it gives CSAALADNEQFF.